The 26 T cell receptor beta chains below were found in one sample sequenced in a study of regulatory T cells in long-lasting Graves disease. Time point here: persistent/refractory GD, antithyroid drugs over 5 years with positive TRAb. Extracted PBMC RNA gave rise to the TCR library. TCR beta libraries were built with iRepertoire HTBI primers and Arm-PCR of CDR3 regions. TCRdb itself ran the multiplex PCR reads through MiXCR, one entry per CDR3 protein. This table has roughly 470,000 distinct CDR3 sequences, 20% to 25% appearing once. The sequences come from peripheral blood mononuclear cells (PBMCs), collected when the disease was refractory, from a patient treated with antithyroid drugs. Receptors originate from a female donor with Graves disease.

This clonotype was observed a handful of times. The V gene is TRBV6-1, the J gene TRBJ2-7, with D perhaps assigned TRBD1 or TRBD2 (5 bases each). The germline V gene has CDR1 MNHNS and CDR2 SASEGT. Trimming removed 6 bases from V and 4 bases from J, with 25 bases in between. The CDR3 is 17 amino acids. The CDR3 DNA is TGTGCCAGCAGGATAACACTGTCACAGGCGGGCGGTTACGAGCAGTACTTC. As protein: CASRITLSQAGGYEQYF.

The gene calls are TRBV7-9 and TRBJ2-3; no definite D call. V shed 6 bases and J shed 3 bases, with 16 bases lying between them. The length of the CDR3 is 15 residues. The germline V gene has CDR1 SEHNR and CDR2 FQNEAQ (reference sequence). CDR3 DNA sequence: TGTGCCAGCAGTCCTCCGGTTGAGTCGACAGATACGCAGTATTTT. This gives the protein CASSPPVESTDTQYF.

This clonotype showed up just a few times. This rearrangement joins TRBV5-8 to TRBJ1-6; 7 positions match TRBD1. The CDR3 spans 15 residues. Losses at the gene ends were 4 bases for V and 9 bases for J; bases not matched to a gene: 10. Germline values: CDR1 SGHTS, CDR2 YDEGEE. This chain's CDR3 is CASSPEDRVGSPLHF. DNA for the CDR3: TGTGCCAGCAGCCCAGAAGACAGGGTTGGTTCACCCCTCCACTTT.

This clonotype was recorded many times. The J gene is TRBJ2-5, the V gene TRBV2, with D hard to call. The germline V and J ends were trimmed by 7 bases and 1 base, with 7 bases remaining between them. The CDR3 has 12 residues. Per germline, CDR1 SNHLY and CDR2 FYNNEI. The CDR3 DNA follows: TGTGCCAGCAAGGCTGTCCAAGAGACCCAGTACTTC. Translated: CASKAVQETQYF.

This chain connects TRBV12-3 or TRBV12-4 to TRBJ1-5; possible D gene TRBD1, 6 bases. Trimming stripped 3 bases from V and 9 bases from J, with 12 bases between. The CDR3 is 13 amino acids. CDR3 DNA sequence: TGTGCCAGCAGTTTCCAGGGGCGCAGGCCCCAGCATTTT. The encoded protein is CASSFQGRRPQHF.

This clonotype has more than one count but fewer than ten. The DNA of the CDR3 is TGTGCCAGCAGCTTGGAGCCAGGGGAGAACACTGAAGCTTTCTTT. As protein: CASSLEPGENTEAFF. The V call is TRBV5-4, the J call TRBJ1-1; D may be TRBD1 (6 bases). This CDR3 spans 15 amino acids. V lost 0 bases to trimming and J lost 1 base, with 10 bases between them. Germline CDR1 reads SGHNT; CDR2 reads YYREEE (reference sequence).

The V gene is TRBV7-9, the J gene TRBJ1-1, with D hard to call. CDR1 and CDR2 (germline): SEHNR, FQNEAQ (reference sequence). V lost 2 bases and J lost 0, with 7 bases in between. The CDR3 is 14 residues long. The DNA of the CDR3 is TGTGCCAGCAGCTTATCTCCGGTGAACACTGAAGCTTTCTTT. This encodes CASSLSPVNTEAFF.

This clonotype was observed many times. V gene TRBV27 combines with J gene TRBJ2-7; TRBD2 is a possible D gene (5 bases). The CDR3 runs 14 residues. Trimming left V 7 bases short and J 2 bases short, with 15 bases between. CDR1 is MNHEY and CDR2 is SMNVEV in the germline V gene (reference sequence). The CDR3 sequence: CASKGSSITYEQYF. CDR3 in DNA: TGTGCCAGCAAAGGGAGTAGCATTACCTACGAGCAGTACTTC.

The J gene is TRBJ2-3, the V gene TRBV6-5; 8 positions match TRBD2. The V gene's germline CDR1 is MNHEY and CDR2 SVGAGI. V was clipped by 0 bases and J by 2 bases; unmatched bases: 4. This CDR3 comprises 16 residues. The CDR3 nucleotides are TGTGCCAGCAGTTACTCTCAAGCGGGAGCCACAGATACGCAGTATTTT. It encodes CASSYSQAGATDTQYF.

In DNA, the CDR3 is TGTGCCAGCAGCCCTTTTGGTGCTGAAGCTTTCTTT. This encodes CASSPFGAEAFF. The chain has TRBV7-9 and TRBJ1-1, with D unresolved. The V and J ends lost 5 bases and 6 bases respectively, with 10 bases between them. The CDR3 covers 12 residues. Germline values: CDR1 SEHNR, CDR2 FQNEAQ (reference sequence). The whole variable domain, filled in from reference TRBV7-9 and TRBJ1-1, reads DTGVSQNPRHKITKRGQNVTFRCDPISEHNRLYWYRQTLGQGPEFLTYFQNEAQLEKSRLLSDRFSAERPKGSFSTLEIQRTEQGDSAMYLCASSPFGAEAFFGQGTRLTVV.

This clonotype was counted at least ten times. This sequence joins TRBV28 and TRBJ2-5; the D gene is possibly TRBD1 (6 bases). V lost 1 base to trimming and J lost 5 bases, with 17 bases between them. The CDR3 spans 16 residues. The germline gives CDR1 MDHEN, CDR2 SYDVKM. CDR3 region: CASSLLQGRRHETQYF. The CDR3 DNA reads TGTGCCAGCAGTTTATTACAGGGACGCCGGCACGAGACCCAGTACTTC.

This clonotype was observed at least ten times. This sequence joins TRBV11-2 and TRBJ2-7; 9 bases are a match to TRBD2. The CDR3 extends over 13 amino acids. The V gene's germline CDR1 is SGHAT and CDR2 FQNNGV. V shed 4 bases, J shed 5 bases, and the junction held 3 bases outside the gene matches. The CDR3 DNA is TGTGCCAGCAGCTGGACTAGCGTGGACGAGCAGTACTTC. Translating gives CASSWTSVDEQYF.

This clonotype occurred many times. The J gene is TRBJ1-2, the V gene TRBV28; 10 nucleotides match TRBD1. This CDR3 has 11 amino acids. Germline V gene data show CDR1 as MDHEN and CDR2 as SYDVKM. The J segment lost 7 bases and the V segment lost 10 bases, leaving 3 bases of the junction unmatched. The CDR3 sequence is CAIWTGGGYTF. The CDR3 region has the DNA TGTGCCATTTGGACAGGGGGTGGCTACACCTTC.

This clonotype was detected many times. This chain connects TRBV3-1 to TRBJ2-7; 8 bases map to TRBD1. With 2 bases clipped from V and 7 bases from J, the junction kept 10 bases outside the gene matches. The CDR3 totals 15 residues. Germline CDR1 reads LGHDT; CDR2 reads YNNKEL (reference sequence). The DNA of the CDR3 is TGTGCCAGCAGCCAACACCCGACAGGGGATTATGAGCAGTACTTC. As protein: CASSQHPTGDYEQYF.

This clonotype has a count of ten or more. This chain's CDR3 is CASSRLTRLTYEQYF. CDR3 sequence (DNA): TGTGCCAGCAGCCGGTTGACGAGGTTGACCTACGAGCAGTACTTC. This rearrangement joins TRBV7-9 to TRBJ2-7, with D uncertain. V shed 5 bases and J shed 2 bases, with 16 bases lying between them. Germline V gene lookup returns CDR1 SEHNR and CDR2 FQNEAQ (reference sequence). This CDR3 has 15 residues. Combining the CDR3 with reference TRBV7-9 and TRBJ2-7 gives the whole variable domain DTGVSQNPRHKITKRGQNVTFRCDPISEHNRLYWYRQTLGQGPEFLTYFQNEAQLEKSRLLSDRFSAERPKGSFSTLEIQRTEQGDSAMYLCASSRLTRLTYEQYFGPGTRLTVT.

This clonotype was counted between two and nine times. The chain employs TRBV5-6 and TRBJ1-2; TRBD1 matches at 7 bases. The CDR3 consists of 14 residues. Trimming at V came to 3 bases and at J to 7 bases, leaving 9 bases not matched to a gene. Germline CDR1 reads SGHDT; CDR2 reads YYEEEE. CDR3 nucleotide sequence: TGTGCCAGCAGCTCGTTGGGACAGTTTCTTGGCTACACCTTC. Its protein is CASSSLGQFLGYTF.

The genes are TRBV25-1 and TRBJ2-1, with 10 nucleotides matching TRBD1. The CDR3 length is 15 residues. Trimming at V came to 3 bases and at J to 10 bases, leaving 9 bases not matched to a gene. Germline assignment: CDR1 MGHDK and CDR2 SYGVNS. The CDR3 loop is CASSDEYDRGREQFF. The DNA for the CDR3 is TGTGCCAGCAGTGACGAATATGACAGGGGGCGCGAGCAGTTCTTC.

This clonotype was recorded a few times. V usage is TRBV4-1 and J usage is TRBJ1-1; unclear D gene. This CDR3 has 15 amino acids. CDR1 and CDR2 (germline): MGHRA, YSYEKL. V was trimmed by 4 bases and J by 0 bases, leaving 12 bases between them. The CDR3 here is CASSLRQIMNTEAFF. The CDR3 DNA reads as TGCGCCAGCAGCCTTAGGCAGATCATGAACACTGAAGCTTTCTTT.

This clonotype has a count of ten or more. The chain links TRBV20-1 to TRBJ2-5; the D gene is possibly TRBD1 (5 bases). V was pared by 0 bases and J by 4 bases, with 12 bases between. From germline, CDR1 is DFQATT and CDR2 SNEGSKA (reference sequence). This CDR3 has 14 amino acids. The CDR3: CSARDRGLGETQYF. The CDR3 DNA follows: TGCAGTGCTAGAGATAGGGGTCTAGGAGAGACCCAGTACTTC.

This clonotype has just a few counts. This chain joins TRBV11-2 and TRBJ2-6; D unresolved. Germline CDR1 and CDR2: SGHAT and FQNNGV. V lost 10 bases to trimming and J lost 0 bases, with 16 bases between them. The CDR3 consists of 16 residues. The CDR3 coding sequence is TGTGCCAACGAACTCATAACGTCCTCTGGGGCCAACGTCCTGACTTTC. Translating it yields CANELITSSGANVLTF.

This clonotype was detected many times. The chain has TRBV7-2 and TRBJ2-5; TRBD1 matches 7 bases. Per germline, CDR1 SGHTA and CDR2 FQGNSA. The CDR3 has 15 amino acids. V trimming: 5 bases; J trimming: 0 bases; junction bases outside the gene matches: 6. CDR3 DNA: TGTGCCAGCAGCCTAGGGACAGCCTACCAAGAGACCCAGTACTTC. Protein sequence: CASSLGTAYQETQYF.

This clonotype was counted many times. The rearrangement links TRBV5-1 to TRBJ1-1; 9 nucleotides align to TRBD1. Looked up from germline, CDR1 is SGHRS and CDR2 is YFSETQ. The CDR3 consists of 13 residues. V shed 6 bases, J shed 4 bases, and the junction held 4 bases outside the gene matches. CDR3 DNA sequence: TGCGCCAGCAAACAGGGGGCAGGCACTGAAGCTTTCTTT. Translation gives CASKQGAGTEAFF.

This clonotype was observed many times. The CDR3 spells CATSRSGGLNNEKLFF. The CDR3 region has the DNA TGTGCCACCAGCAGATCCGGCGGACTGAACAATGAAAAACTGTTTTTT. V and J are TRBV15 and TRBJ1-4; no definite D call. Between the trimmed V and J ends, which lost 2 bases and 5 bases, there was a span of 15 bases. This CDR3 comprises 16 residues. Germline V gene data show CDR1 as LNHNV and CDR2 as YYDKDF (reference sequence).

This clonotype was counted a few times. The chain carries TRBV29-1 and TRBJ1-1; D not certain. The CDR3 totals 11 residues. The V end was cut by 4 bases, the J end by 5 bases, with 8 bases between. Germline V gives CDR1 SQVTM, CDR2 ANQGSEA. This chain's CDR3 is CSVALHTEAFF. CDR3 nucleotide sequence: TGCAGCGTTGCCCTCCATACTGAAGCTTTCTTT.

The chain couples TRBV29-1 to TRBJ1-1, with TRBD1 matching over 8 bases. The CDR3 runs to 12 residues. Germline values: CDR1 SQVTM, CDR2 ANQGSEA. J was trimmed by 7 bases and V by 4 bases; bases with no gene match: 5. The CDR3 is CSVAGGGGEAFF. In DNA, the CDR3 is TGCAGCGTTGCAGGGGGCGGAGGTGAAGCTTTCTTT.

This clonotype has ten or more counts. This rearrangement joins TRBV10-3 to TRBJ2-7; no clear D gene. Trimming took 8 bases from V and 3 from J, leaving 14 bases between them. The CDR3 contains 13 residues. Looked up from germline, CDR1 is ENHRY and CDR2 is SYGVKD. CDR3 sequence reads: CAILFWDHYEQYF. The DNA of the CDR3 is TGTGCCATCTTATTTTGGGATCACTACGAGCAGTACTTC.